This TCR beta chain was identified in a study of PD-1 blockade in mismatch repair-deficient tumors. CDR3 length: 15 amino acids. Trimming removed 3 bases at V and 3 bases at J, with 16 bases between. Per germline, CDR1 SGHRS and CDR2 YFSETQ. The table came from immunoSEQ multiplex PCR; TCRdb's copy has only in-frame clones and leaves some out. This repertoire shows some 130,000 clones, 88% found once; its top ten account for roughly 12%. The clonotype originates from an adult with mismatch repair-deficient cancer. The chain recombines TRBV5-1 with TRBJ2-7; perhaps D is TRBD1 or TRBD2 (5 bases each). The material sequenced was peripheral blood, taken approximately 72 weeks after starting pembrolizumab. CDR3 in DNA: TGCGCCAGCAGCTCGGCTGGGGGAGCCAACTACGAGCAGTACTTC. It is translated as CASSSAGGANYEQYF.